These 17 T cell receptor beta chains originate from one sample sequenced in a study of post-analysis software for immune sequencing data. Presence of unique molecular identifiers characterized the TCR beta cDNA libraries. TCRdb recomputed calls from the PCR reads with MiXCR, one row per CDR3 protein. The sample contains under 200,000 distinct CDR3 sequences, approximately 29% of which appear only once. These receptors' antigens are unknown. Notes on the study in general: Included in a set of roughly five TRBV segments more frequent in patients than controls were TRBV5-6, TRBV5-1 and TRBV20-1.

The specimen was blood. The receptor set was obtained from a girl aged 2 to 17 with multiple sclerosis.

This clonotype was recorded at least ten times. This chain connects TRBV6-5 to TRBJ2-7; D tentatively fits TRBD1 or TRBD2 (5 bases each). V lost 4 bases and J 3 bases, leaving 16 bases between the germline ends. The CDR3 loop spans 15 amino acids. CDR1 MNHEY and CDR2 SVGAGI come from the germline V gene. CDR3 bases: TGTGCCAGCAGTTTGGGACGGCGGACGGTCTACGAGCAGTACTTC. Its translation: CASSLGRRTVYEQYF.

Many counts were recorded for this clonotype. The V and J genes are TRBV20-1 and TRBJ2-3; no clear D gene. The CDR3 sequence is 14 residues long. V lost 4 bases to trimming and J lost 2 bases, with 13 bases between them. From germline, CDR1 is DFQATT and CDR2 SNEGSKA (reference sequence). The CDR3 DNA is TGCAGTGCTATGGAGCGCTCAGACACAGATACGCAGTATTTT. Protein: CSAMERSDTDTQYF.

There are a few counts of this clonotype. The gene calls are TRBV10-2 and TRBJ1-5; 9 bases map to TRBD1. Trimming removed 10 bases from V and 0 bases from J; junction bases left unmatched: 10. The CDR3 is 16 amino acids. Germline values: CDR1 WSHSY, CDR2 SAAADI. In nucleotides, the CDR3 is TGCGCCAACTGGACAGGGGATACACATAGCAATCAGCCCCAGCATTTT. This sequence encodes CANWTGDTHSNQPQHF.

This sequence joins TRBV20-1 and TRBJ2-5; tentatively, D is TRBD1 or TRBD2 (5 bases each). Judging by the DNA end, TRBJ2-7 fits better; the J call may be wrong. This CDR3 has 13 amino acids. Germline loops: CDR1 DFQATT, CDR2 SNEGSKA (reference sequence). In DNA form, the CDR3 reads TGCAGTGCTAGCCGAGGGCAGGGCAACGAGCAGTACTTC. Residues: CSASRGQGNEQYF.

At least ten counts were recorded for this clonotype. The genes are TRBV27 and TRBJ2-3; D is uncertain. Trimming shortened V by 5 bases and J by 13 bases, and 16 bases separated the two germline ends. The CDR3 contains 12 residues. In germline, CDR1 is MNHEY, CDR2 SMNVEV (reference sequence). The CDR3 here is CASSPSPSPEYF. The CDR3 DNA reads TGTGCCAGCAGTCCTTCCCCTTCCCCAGAGTATTTT.

This clonotype was recorded at least ten times. The CDR3 is CASSGNRELDEQYF. DNA for the CDR3: TGCGCCAGCAGCGGAAACAGGGAGTTGGACGAGCAGTACTTC. The rearrangement uses TRBV5-1 and TRBJ2-7; possibly TRBD1 for D (6 bases). CDR1 and CDR2 from the germline V gene are SGHRS and YFSETQ. This CDR3 has 14 amino acids. With 4 bases removed from V and 5 bases from J, the gap between germline ends came to 16 bases.

As regards this clonotype: Since a much larger clone is just one base distant, this may be a read error. This chain joins TRBV28 and TRBJ1-2, with unresolved D. Trimming pared 8 bases from V and 4 bases from J, leaving 11 bases between. Germline V gene sequence: CDR1 MDHEN, CDR2 SYDVKM. The CDR3 consists of 12 residues. CDR3 region: CASQRAGYGYTF. The CDR3 bases are TGTGCCAGCCAACGGGCCGGCTATGGCTACACCTTC.

The chain employs TRBV6-5 and TRBJ1-1, with unresolved D. Looked up from germline, CDR1 is MNHEY and CDR2 is SVGAGI. V dropped 0 bases and J dropped 1 base, with 6 bases sitting between them. This CDR3 spans 14 amino acids. The CDR3 DNA reads as TGTGCCAGCAGTTACTCGGTCGGGAACACTGAAGCTTTCTTT. This translates into CASSYSVGNTEAFF.

As concerns this clonotype: A clone one base away is much larger, so this may be a read error. V gene TRBV20-1 combines with J gene TRBJ2-7; TRBD2 matches at 12 bases. In germline, CDR1 is DFQATT, CDR2 SNEGSKA (reference sequence). Trimming took 5 bases from V and 9 from J; bases not matched to a gene: 17. The CDR3 spans 16 residues. Written as DNA, the CDR3 is TGCAGTGCTGGACTAGCGGGGACCAATCTTGCATCGTGGCAGTACTTC. Translating it yields CSAGLAGTNLASWQYF.

Ten or more counts support this clonotype. V usage is TRBV7-2 and J usage is TRBJ2-5; the D gene is possibly TRBD2 (5 bases). Germline assignment: CDR1 SGHTA and CDR2 FQGNSA. V shed 5 bases and J shed 4 bases, with 8 bases lying between them. This CDR3 contains 12 residues. The CDR3 DNA reads TGTGCCAGCAGCCGGACTGGAGAGACCCAGTACTTC. This sequence encodes CASSRTGETQYF.

This clonotype turned up a few times. Being one base from a much bigger clone, this may be a read error. The genes are TRBV20-1 and TRBJ2-5; possible D gene TRBD1, 6 bases. Per germline, CDR1 DFQATT and CDR2 SNEGSKA (reference sequence). V dropped 3 bases and J dropped 11 bases, with 19 bases sitting between them. This CDR3 region has 13 residues. CDR3 sequence (DNA): TGCAGTGCTAGGCCGACAGGAGTCAATGAGCAGTACTTC. Protein sequence: CSARPTGVNEQYF.

There are many counts of this clonotype. CDR3 bases: TGTGCCAGCAGCTTAACCGGGACTAGCACAGATACGCAGTATTTT. This translates into CASSLTGTSTDTQYF. The gene calls are TRBV7-9 and TRBJ2-3; the D gene is possibly TRBD2 (6 bases). The CDR3 covers 15 residues. Germline CDR1 SEHNR, CDR2 FQNEAQ (reference sequence). V shed 2 bases and J shed 0 bases, with 9 bases lying between them.

This clonotype occurred a few times. The chain combines TRBV29-1 with TRBJ2-1; D is possibly TRBD2 (5 bases). Germline lookup yields CDR1 SQVTM and CDR2 ANQGSEA. The CDR3 is 15 amino acids. V was pared by 8 bases and J by 12 bases, with 29 bases between. The CDR3 loop reads CSTNDLTPKSGRQFF. In DNA form, the CDR3 reads TGCAGCACAAATGATCTAACCCCTAAGAGCGGTCGGCAGTTCTTC.

This chain links TRBV12-3 or TRBV12-4 with TRBJ2-2, with 8 positions matching TRBD1. The junction had 4 bases not matched to a gene; V was cut back by 0 bases and J by 4 bases. The CDR3 extends over 16 amino acids. CDR3 DNA sequence: TGTGCCAGCAGTTTAGCCGGGACAGGAGGCACCGGGGAGCTGTTTTTT. Its protein is CASSLAGTGGTGELFF.

There are many counts of this clonotype. CDR3 DNA: TGTGCCAGCAGGGGGACCAACACTGAAGCTTTCTTT. It codes for CASRGTNTEAFF. The chain uses TRBV27 and TRBJ1-1; D perhaps matches TRBD1 (5 bases). Trimming took off 6 bases at V and 2 bases at J, with 7 bases between the two ends. Looked up from germline, CDR1 is MNHEY and CDR2 is SMNVEV (reference sequence). There are 12 residues in the CDR3.

The table lists this clonotype with many counts. The gene calls are TRBV28 and TRBJ2-7; D not certain. CDR1 and CDR2 from the germline V gene are MDHEN and SYDVKM. The CDR3 spans 11 residues. V lost 8 bases and J lost 4, with 9 bases in between. The CDR3: CASPRSYEQYF. DNA of the CDR3: TGTGCCAGCCCCCGTTCGTACGAGCAGTACTTC.

This clonotype came up many times. The genes are TRBV7-9 and TRBJ2-5, with TRBD1 identical over 7 bases. Losses at the gene ends were 5 bases for V and 1 base for J; bases not matched to a gene: 4. Germline CDR1 is SEHNR and CDR2 is FQNEAQ (reference sequence). This CDR3 spans 14 amino acids. The CDR3 sequence is CASSPGQLQETQYF. Here the CDR3 DNA reads TGTGCCAGCAGCCCGGGACAGCTCCAAGAGACCCAGTACTTC.